What follows are 30 T cell receptor beta chains derived from one specimen sequenced in a study of blood T cell repertoires in COVID-19. Only in-frame clones appear in the TCRdb table, and some are missing; sequencing was by immunoSEQ multiplex PCR. This table holds some 320,000 clones, about 90% found once. Sequencing used PBMCs or T cells enriched from blood (not recorded which). The receptors stem from a woman aged 30 to 39 who had recovered from COVID-19.

V is TRBV19 and J is TRBJ2-5; D is perhaps TRBD2 (6 bases). Germline CDR1 is LNHDA and CDR2 is SQIVND (reference sequence). The length of the CDR3 is 12 residues. V lost 8 bases and J 3 bases, leaving 10 bases between the germline ends. CDR3 DNA sequence: TGTGCCAGTTCCCCGGGGGAAGAGACCCAGTACTTC. Translated, it gives CASSPGEETQYF.

The chain couples TRBV19 to TRBJ2-1; no clear D gene. V dropped 8 bases and J dropped 4 bases, with 15 bases sitting between them. CDR1 is LNHDA, CDR2 SQIVND, per germline (reference sequence). This CDR3 comprises 14 residues. CDR3: CASSTGWVYNEQFF. DNA of the CDR3: TGTGCCAGTTCGACTGGATGGGTATACAATGAGCAGTTCTTC. Supplemented by reference TRBV19 and TRBJ2-1, the full variable domain reads DGGITQSPKYLFRKEGQNVTLSCEQNLNHDAMYWYRQDPGQGLRLIYYSQIVNDFQKGDIAEGYSVSREKKESFPLTVTSAQKNPTAFYLCASSTGWVYNEQFFGPGTRLTVL.

The chain combines TRBV6-4 with TRBJ1-6; TRBD1 is a possible D gene (5 bases). The CDR3 loop spans 13 amino acids. V was pared by 6 bases and J by 8 bases, with 11 bases between. Germline CDR1 MRHNA, CDR2 SNTAGT. CDR3 amino acids: CASRATGDSPLHF. The CDR3, as DNA: TGTGCCAGCAGAGCCACAGGAGATTCACCCCTCCACTTT.

V and J are TRBV4-1 and TRBJ2-7; TRBD1 is a possible D gene (6 bases). The ends were cut back, 3 bases at V and 6 bases at J, with 12 bases in the middle. Germline CDR1 and CDR2: MGHRA and YSYEKL. The CDR3 is 13 residues long. The CDR3 DNA sequence: TGCGCCAGCAGCCACGGACAGTGGGCCGAGCAGTACTTC. Translating it yields CASSHGQWAEQYF.

The chain joins TRBV18 to TRBJ2-5, with TRBD1 matching 7 bases. Per germline, CDR1 KGHSH and CDR2 LQKENI. The CDR3 covers 14 residues. V lost 3 bases to trimming and J lost 2 bases; unmatched junction nucleotides: 3. In DNA, the CDR3 is TGTGCCAGCTCACCTCCGGGACAGCAAGAGACCCAGTACTTC. Its protein is CASSPPGQQETQYF.

The chain combines TRBV30 with TRBJ2-3, with TRBD2 as a possible D gene (6 bases). The germline CDR1 and CDR2 sequences are GTSNPN and SVGIG (reference sequence). The V end lost 2 bases, the J end lost 2 bases, and 17 bases lay between the germline ends. This CDR3 has 16 residues. CDR3 protein: CAWSLWAGGDTDTQYF. The CDR3 DNA reads as TGTGCCTGGAGTCTATGGGCCGGGGGTGACACAGATACGCAGTATTTT. Variable domain in full (rest from reference TRBV30 and TRBJ2-3): SQTIHQWPATLVQPVGSPLSLECTVEGTSNPNLYWYRQAAGRGLQLLFYSVGIGQISSEVPQNLSASRPQDRQFILSSKKLLLSDSGFYLCAWSLWAGGDTDTQYFGPGTRLTVL.

V gene TRBV6-5 combines with J gene TRBJ1-5; D possibly corresponds to TRBD1 (5 bases). Germline V gene data show CDR1 as MNHEY and CDR2 as SVGAGI. Between the trimmed V and J ends, which lost 4 bases and 4 bases, there was a span of 14 bases. The CDR3 is 15 residues long. The DNA for the CDR3 is TGTGCCAGCAGTTCGACCAGGGTACTAAATCAGCCCCAGCATTTT. It encodes CASSSTRVLNQPQHF.

J is TRBJ2-1 and V is TRBV2; 9 bases fit TRBD2. Germline CDR1 SNHLY, CDR2 FYNNEI. The CDR3 consists of 17 residues. The ends lost 2 bases at V and 8 bases at J; junction bases unmatched: 13. CDR3 sequence (DNA): TGTGCCAGCAGTGAATCTGCGGGGGGGTCCCCCGCCGATGAGCAGTTCTTC. Translating it yields CASSESAGGSPADEQFF.

The chain uses TRBV24-1 and TRBJ2-3; D perhaps matches TRBD1 (5 bases). The V gene's germline CDR1 is KGHDR and CDR2 SFDVKD. The V and J ends lost 7 bases and 2 bases respectively, with 12 bases between them. The CDR3 has 14 residues. The CDR3 reads CATRKGLDTDTQYF. The CDR3 DNA is TGTGCCACCAGGAAGGGGCTTGACACAGATACGCAGTATTTT.

This chain uses TRBV3-1 (or the pseudogene TRBV3-2) with TRBJ2-5; 8 positions agree with TRBD2. The V segment lost 4 bases and the J segment 7 bases; nucleotides outside the gene matches: 14. The CDR3 loop spans 16 amino acids. Germline loops: CDR1 LGHDT, CDR2 YNNKEL (reference sequence). The CDR3 reads CASSRFGDGGAWTQYF. Written as DNA, the CDR3 is TGTGCCAGCAGCCGCTTCGGAGACGGGGGGGCTTGGACCCAGTACTTC.

The V gene is TRBV27, the J gene TRBJ2-7, with 8 bases identical to TRBD1. V trimming: 7 bases; J trimming: 2 bases; junction bases outside the gene matches: 7. The CDR3 is 14 amino acids. CDR1 is MNHEY and CDR2 is SMNVEV in the germline V gene (reference sequence). CDR3 bases: TGTGCCAGCAAACTGGGGACAGGTCCCTACGAGCAGTACTTC. As protein: CASKLGTGPYEQYF.

V gene TRBV30 combines with J gene TRBJ1-2; tentatively, D is TRBD1 (6 bases). The germline V gene encodes CDR1 GTSNPN and CDR2 SVGIG (reference sequence). The CDR3 has 15 residues. Deletions cut 3 bases from V and 8 bases from J, with 22 bases between. CDR3 sequence: CAWRPSGGAPGGYTF. The CDR3 DNA is TGTGCCTGGAGACCGAGTGGGGGGGCGCCCGGCGGCTACACCTTC.

The chain employs TRBV24-1 and TRBJ2-3, with TRBD1 identical over 8 bases. Germline V gene lookup returns CDR1 KGHDR and CDR2 SFDVKD. The junction had 8 bases not matched to a gene; V was cut back by 4 bases and J by 0 bases. The CDR3 contains 17 residues. For the CDR3, the DNA is TGTGCCACCAGTGACCCCCTCCAGGGGGCCAGCACAGATACGCAGTATTTT. The encoded protein is CATSDPLQGASTDTQYF.

This chain links TRBV18 with TRBJ1-4; no firm D call. Looked up from germline, CDR1 is KGHSH and CDR2 is LQKENI. V lost 3 bases and J lost 3, with 11 bases in between. This CDR3 region has 15 residues. The CDR3 DNA reads TGTGCCAGCTCACCTCGGCCCCAGGCTAATGAAAAACTGTTTTTT. Translating gives CASSPRPQANEKLFF. Together with reference TRBV18 and TRBJ1-4, the CDR3 gives the full variable domain: NAGVMQNPRHLVRRRGQEARLRCSPMKGHSHVYWYRQLPEEGLKFMVYLQKENIIDESGMPKERFSAEFPKEGPSILRIQQVVRGDSAAYFCASSPRPQANEKLFFGSGTQLSVL.

V and J are TRBV7-9 and TRBJ1-2; TRBD1 matches at 7 bases. V lost 1 base, J lost 12 bases, and 5 bases stayed unmatched. CDR3 length equals 12 residues. Germline V gives CDR1 SEHNR, CDR2 FQNEAQ (reference sequence). CDR3 residues: CASSLGRQGHTF. CDR3 nucleotide sequence: TGTGCCAGCAGCTTAGGGAGACAGGGACACACCTTC. The full variable domain, its missing parts supplied by reference TRBV7-9 and TRBJ1-2, is DTGVSQNPRHKITKRGQNVTFRCDPISEHNRLYWYRQTLGQGPEFLTYFQNEAQLEKSRLLSDRFSAERPKGSFSTLEIQRTEQGDSAMYLCASSLGRQGHTFGSGTRLTVV.

In its sample, this clone was seen a few times. The V and J genes are TRBV4-3 and TRBJ2-5, with unresolved D. This CDR3 spans 15 amino acids. Germline lookup yields CDR1 LGHNA and CDR2 YSLEER. With 0 bases removed from V and 6 bases from J, the gap between germline ends came to 14 bases. The chain's CDR3 is CASSQDYLVSKTQYF. In DNA, the CDR3 is TGCGCCAGCAGCCAAGATTACCTGGTTAGTAAGACCCAGTACTTC.

On this clone: Additional DNA sequences in this sample encode the identical CDR3. The gene calls are TRBV12-3 or TRBV12-4 and TRBJ1-2; 7 nucleotides align to TRBD1. Trimming cost V 3 bases and J 5 bases; bases outside gene matches: 3. The CDR3 is made up of 13 amino acids. The CDR3 DNA sequence: TGTGCCAGCAGTTTGACAGGGACTTATGGCTACACCTTC. This encodes CASSLTGTYGYTF.

V gene TRBV11-3 combines with J gene TRBJ2-5, with D perhaps TRBD1 (6 bases). This CDR3 comprises 16 residues. V lost 0 bases, J lost 5 bases, and 16 bases lay in between. CDR1 and CDR2 from the germline V gene are SGHNT and YENEEA. CDR3 region: CASSLDGRGGEETQYF. The CDR3 DNA is TGTGCCAGCAGCTTAGACGGCAGGGGTGGCGAGGAGACCCAGTACTTC.

This chain uses TRBV28 with TRBJ2-1; TRBD2 matches at 8 bases. CDR3 length: 17 amino acids. V shed 5 bases, J shed 8 bases, and the junction held 17 bases outside the gene matches. Germline V CDR1 and CDR2: MDHEN, SYDVKM. The CDR3 DNA reads as TGTGCCAGCAGTCCCCGGGGGGGTTGGGGGCGGCGTGATGAGCAGTTCTTC. Translating gives CASSPRGGWGRRDEQFF.

The genes are TRBV18 and TRBJ2-2; tentatively, D is TRBD1 (6 bases). The ends were cut back, 1 base at V and 4 bases at J, with 13 bases in the middle. CDR1 is KGHSH and CDR2 is LQKENI in the germline V gene. The length of the CDR3 is 16 residues. In nucleotides, the CDR3 is TGTGCCAGCTCACCACGGCCAGGGGTATCCACCGGGGAGCTGTTTTTT. Amino acid sequence: CASSPRPGVSTGELFF.

This clone appeared a single time. The V call is TRBV4-1, the J call TRBJ2-3, with TRBD2 as a possible D gene (6 bases). Germline V gene data show CDR1 as MGHRA and CDR2 as YSYEKL. The CDR3 has 14 residues. V lost 3 bases, J lost 0 bases, and 7 bases lay in between. CDR3 amino acids: CASSHGGSTDTQYF. CDR3 nucleotides: TGCGCCAGCAGCCACGGGGGTAGCACAGATACGCAGTATTTT.

This rearrangement joins TRBV6-2 or TRBV6-3 to TRBJ2-5; 7 bases are a match to TRBD2. Germline V CDR1 and CDR2: MNHEY, SVGEGT. The CDR3 is 14 amino acids. The V and J ends lost 5 bases and 4 bases, in that order; junction bases with no gene match: 7. The CDR3 nucleotides are TGTGCCAGCAGTGGAGGGACTACCATAGAGACCCAGTACTTC. It codes for CASSGGTTIETQYF.

This clone was seen just once. CDR3 residues: CASSLVTGTNEKLFF. The CDR3 DNA is TGCGCCAGCAGCTTGGTCACAGGGACTAATGAAAAACTGTTTTTT. The chain couples TRBV5-1 to TRBJ1-4, with D possibly being TRBD1 (6 bases). This CDR3 contains 15 residues. The germline V gene encodes CDR1 SGHRS and CDR2 YFSETQ. Trimming left V 0 bases short and J 2 bases short, with 8 bases between. The full variable domain, its missing parts supplied by reference TRBV5-1 and TRBJ1-4, is KAGVTQTPRYLIKTRGQQVTLSCSPISGHRSVSWYQQTPGQGLQFLFEYFSETQRNKGNFPGRFSGRQFSNSRSEMNVSTLELGDSALYLCASSLVTGTNEKLFFGSGTQLSVL.

The chain combines TRBV5-4 with TRBJ2-5, with 10 bases matching TRBD2. Germline V gene lookup returns CDR1 SGHNT and CDR2 YYREEE (reference sequence). Losses at the gene ends were 2 bases for V and 7 bases for J; bases not matched to a gene: 14. The CDR3 contains 17 residues. The CDR3 loop reads CASSFRSGGALPGTQYF. In nucleotides, the CDR3 is TGTGCCAGCAGCTTCCGCAGCGGGGGGGCCCTTCCGGGGACCCAGTACTTC.

The V gene is TRBV6-1, the J gene TRBJ2-6; D may be TRBD1 (5 bases). Germline V CDR1 and CDR2: MNHNS, SASEGT. The CDR3 spans 17 residues. V lost 3 bases to trimming and J lost 0 bases, with 12 bases between them. The CDR3 sequence is CASSDHLDSSGANVLTF. In DNA, the CDR3 is TGTGCCAGCAGTGACCACCTTGACAGCTCTGGGGCCAACGTCCTGACTTTC.

The chain joins TRBV7-9 to TRBJ1-4; D uncertain. V lost 5 bases and J lost 8, with 21 bases in between. CDR3 length: 16 amino acids. Per the germline V gene, CDR1 is SEHNR and CDR2 is FQNEAQ (reference sequence). The CDR3 spells CASSHESGDAREKLFF. As DNA, the CDR3 is TGTGCCAGCAGCCACGAAAGCGGTGACGCGAGGGAAAAACTGTTTTTT.

J is TRBJ1-2 and V is TRBV19; no firm D call. V lost 5 bases, J lost 4 bases, and 14 bases lay in between. The CDR3 extends over 14 amino acids. Per the germline V gene, CDR1 is LNHDA and CDR2 is SQIVND (reference sequence). The CDR3 loop is CASSPTADSYGYTF. In DNA form, the CDR3 reads TGTGCCAGTAGTCCCACGGCGGATTCCTATGGCTACACCTTC.

V gene TRBV29-1 combines with J gene TRBJ2-6; 7 nucleotides match TRBD1. CDR1 and CDR2 from the germline V gene are SQVTM and ANQGSEA. With 5 bases clipped from V and 0 bases from J, the junction kept 1 base outside the gene matches. This CDR3 contains 14 residues. The CDR3 is CSVRDSSGANVLTF. As DNA, the CDR3 is TGCAGCGTTAGGGACAGCTCTGGGGCCAACGTCCTGACTTTC.

Only one count was recorded for this clone. The rearrangement uses TRBV30 and TRBJ2-3; D unclear. Germline-derived CDR1 and CDR2 are GTSNPN and SVGIG (reference sequence). The CDR3 has 13 amino acids. Trimming cost V 0 bases and J 6 bases, with 10 bases left between them. CDR3 coding DNA: TGTGCCTGGAGTGTAAAAACTACGGATACGCAGTATTTT. Translation: CAWSVKTTDTQYF.

V gene TRBV10-1 combines with J gene TRBJ1-1; TRBD1 aligns across 7 bases. This CDR3 is 11 amino acids long. The ends lost 4 bases at V and 8 bases at J; junction bases unmatched: 1. Germline assignment: CDR1 WNHNN and CDR2 SYGVQD (reference sequence). The CDR3 DNA reads as TGCGCCAGCAGTGGACAGGGCGAAGCTTTCTTT. It is translated as CASSGQGEAFF.